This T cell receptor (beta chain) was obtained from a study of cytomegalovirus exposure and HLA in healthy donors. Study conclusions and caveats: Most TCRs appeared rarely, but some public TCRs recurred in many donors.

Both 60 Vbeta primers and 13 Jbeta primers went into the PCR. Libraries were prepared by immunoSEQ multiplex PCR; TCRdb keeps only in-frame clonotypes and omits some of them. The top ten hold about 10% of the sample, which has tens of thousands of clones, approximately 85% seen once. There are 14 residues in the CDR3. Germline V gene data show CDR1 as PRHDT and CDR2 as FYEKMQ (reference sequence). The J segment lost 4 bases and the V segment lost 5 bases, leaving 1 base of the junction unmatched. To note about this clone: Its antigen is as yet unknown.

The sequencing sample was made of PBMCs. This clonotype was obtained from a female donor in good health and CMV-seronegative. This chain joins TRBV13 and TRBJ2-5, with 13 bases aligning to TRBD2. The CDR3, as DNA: TGTGCCAGCAGCCGGACTAGCGGGAGAGAGACCCAGTACTTC. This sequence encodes CASSRTSGRETQYF.